The entry below gives a single T cell receptor (beta chain) sequence along with its context. The antigen remains unidentified. The CDR3 covers 16 residues. CDR1 LGHNA and CDR2 YNFKEQ come from the germline V gene. The source of the sample is a study of CXCR3-negative and CXCR3-positive naive CD8 T cells. Study-wide points: Higher TRB CDR3 hydrophobicity marked CXCR3-positive naive cells relative to CXCR3-negative naive cells.

In preparing the TRB cDNA libraries, 5' RACE with UMI labels was used. TCRdb re-analyzed the 5' RACE reads; it lists each CDR3 protein once, without DNA. The ten most abundant clones cover less than 0.55% of a sample with some 140,000 distinct CDR3 sequences. The V call is TRBV4-2, the J call TRBJ2-2. This sequence originates from a human donor in good health. Some clones in this sample may be carry-over from other donors' samples. Sequencing used naive CXCR3+ CD8+ T cells from blood. The subset is: CD45RO-CCR7+CD27+CD95- naive CD8+ T cells expressing CXCR3 (TNR3+). CDR3 sequence: CASSQDPETNTGELFF.